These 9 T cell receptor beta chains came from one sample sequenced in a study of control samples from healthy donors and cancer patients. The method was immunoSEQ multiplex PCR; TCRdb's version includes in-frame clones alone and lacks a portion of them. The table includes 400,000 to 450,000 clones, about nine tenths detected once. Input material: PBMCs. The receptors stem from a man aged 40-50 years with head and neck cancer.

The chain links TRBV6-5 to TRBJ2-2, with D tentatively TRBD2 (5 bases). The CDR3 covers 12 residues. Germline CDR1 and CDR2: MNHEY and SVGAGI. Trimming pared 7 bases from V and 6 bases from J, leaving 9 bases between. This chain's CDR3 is CASIATSGELFF. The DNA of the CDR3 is TGTGCCAGCATAGCGACCTCCGGGGAGCTGTTTTTT.

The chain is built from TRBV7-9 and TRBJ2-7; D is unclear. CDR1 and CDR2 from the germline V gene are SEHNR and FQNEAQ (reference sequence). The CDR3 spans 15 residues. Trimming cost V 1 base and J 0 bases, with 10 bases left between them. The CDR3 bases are TGTGCCAGCAGCTTAGTACAGCCCAGCTCCTACGAGCAGTACTTC. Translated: CASSLVQPSSYEQYF.

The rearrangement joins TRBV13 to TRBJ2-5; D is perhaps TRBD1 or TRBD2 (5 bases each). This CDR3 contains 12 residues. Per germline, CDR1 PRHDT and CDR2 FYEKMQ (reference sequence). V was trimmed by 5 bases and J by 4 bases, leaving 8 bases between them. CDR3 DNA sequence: TGTGCCAGCAGCCCAGGGAGAGAGACCCAGTACTTC. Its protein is CASSPGRETQYF.

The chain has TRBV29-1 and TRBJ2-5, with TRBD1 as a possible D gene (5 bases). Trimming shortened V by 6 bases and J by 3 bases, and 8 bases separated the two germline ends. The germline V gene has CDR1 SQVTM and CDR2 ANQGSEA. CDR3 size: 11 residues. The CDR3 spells CSVKTEETQYF. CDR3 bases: TGCAGCGTGAAGACAGAAGAGACCCAGTACTTC.

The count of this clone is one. The CDR3 DNA reads TGTGCCAGCAGCTTAAATAGGGGGATTGGGGACCAAGAGACCCAGTACTTC. Protein product: CASSLNRGIGDQETQYF. The rearrangement links TRBV11-2 to TRBJ2-5, with a tentative D call TRBD1 (6 bases). Germline V gene lookup returns CDR1 SGHAT and CDR2 FQNNGV. V lost 2 bases to trimming and J lost 0 bases, with 16 bases between them. The length of the CDR3 is 17 residues.

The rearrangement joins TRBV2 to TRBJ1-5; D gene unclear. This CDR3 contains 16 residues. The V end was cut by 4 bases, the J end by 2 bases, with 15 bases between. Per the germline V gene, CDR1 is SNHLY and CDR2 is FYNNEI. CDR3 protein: CASSGGYPKGNQPQHF. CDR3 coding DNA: TGTGCCAGCAGTGGAGGTTATCCCAAGGGCAATCAGCCCCAGCATTTT.

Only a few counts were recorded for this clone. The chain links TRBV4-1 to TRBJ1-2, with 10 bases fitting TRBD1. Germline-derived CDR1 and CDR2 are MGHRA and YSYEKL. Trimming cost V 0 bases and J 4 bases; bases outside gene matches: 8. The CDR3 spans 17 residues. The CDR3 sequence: CASSQEDPGQGTYGYTF. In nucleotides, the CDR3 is TGCGCCAGCAGCCAAGAAGATCCGGGACAGGGGACCTATGGCTACACCTTC.

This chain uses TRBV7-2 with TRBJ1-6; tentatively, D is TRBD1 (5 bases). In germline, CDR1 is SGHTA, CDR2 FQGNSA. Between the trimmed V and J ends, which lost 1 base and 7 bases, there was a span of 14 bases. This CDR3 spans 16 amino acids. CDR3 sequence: CASSLGPGQPNSPLHF. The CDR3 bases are TGTGCCAGCAGCTTAGGGCCAGGGCAGCCCAATTCACCCCTCCACTTT.

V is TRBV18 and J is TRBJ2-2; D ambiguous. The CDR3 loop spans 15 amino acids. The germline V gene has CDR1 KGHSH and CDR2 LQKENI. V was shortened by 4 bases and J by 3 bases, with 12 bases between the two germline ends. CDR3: CASSRGPGYTGELFF. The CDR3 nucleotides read TGTGCCAGCTCACGGGGTCCAGGTTACACCGGGGAGCTGTTTTTT.